The clone carrying this T cell receptor (beta chain) was recorded a few times. No antigen is known for it. With 6 bases clipped from V and 5 bases from J, the junction kept 11 bases outside the gene matches. The CDR3 sequence is 15 residues long. CDR1 and CDR2 (germline): SGHTA, FQGTGA. The PCR used 60 Vbeta and 13 Jbeta primers. The protocol was immunoSEQ multiplex PCR, while the TCRdb copy is restricted to in-frame clones and leaves out a portion. The data contain about 130,000 clones, about 70% of them singletons. This record belongs to a study of cytomegalovirus exposure and HLA in healthy donors. Study-level findings and limits: Previously analyzed data showed that most TCR beta V segments were productive at a frequency of about 87% or about 30%. According to reports, the classifier identified cytomegalovirus status with high specificity and sensitivity.

Sequenced sample: PBMCs. The chain uses TRBV7-3 and TRBJ2-5, with 8 bases lining up with TRBD2. The clonotype comes from a woman aged 55-70 years in good health and CMV-seropositive. CDR3 amino acids: CASSRTGGLYETQYF. The DNA of the CDR3 is TGTGCCAGCAGTCGAACGGGGGGGTTATACGAGACCCAGTACTTC.